Listed here is a single TCR beta chain. Clones were sequenced by immunoSEQ multiplex PCR, and TCRdb holds only the in-frame ones, with some missing. Among around 140,000 clones listed, about nine tenths were seen once. CDR1 is SGHRS, CDR2 YFSETQ, per germline. There are 14 residues in the CDR3. Between the trimmed V and J ends, which lost 1 base and 1 base, there was a span of 8 bases. This entry belongs to a study of control samples from healthy donors and cancer patients. The sample was PBMCs. V and J are TRBV5-1 and TRBJ2-5; D is undetermined. The origin of this receptor is a man aged 45 to 65 with head and neck cancer. The CDR3 is CASSLSDPQETQYF. The CDR3 DNA is TGCGCCAGCAGCTTGTCGGACCCCCAAGAGACCCAGTACTTC. Full variable domain (outside the CDR3, taken from reference TRBV5-1 and TRBJ2-5): KAGVTQTPRYLIKTRGQQVTLSCSPISGHRSVSWYQQTPGQGLQFLFEYFSETQRNKGNFPGRFSGRQFSNSRSEMNVSTLELGDSALYLCASSLSDPQETQYFGPGTRLLVL.